This entry is about one T cell receptor (beta chain). Its specificity is not known. The record originates from a study of T cell clones after liver transplantation. Study details: Graft-donor-reactive sequences were compared with third-party-reactive TCRbeta sequences from pre-transplant mixed lymphocyte reactions. Blood was drawn pre-transplant, before withdrawal, and after full or failed withdrawal. Without induction therapy, subjects received standard immunosuppression until 12-24 months post-transplant.

Study-wide results and limits: A larger donor-reactive than third-party decline suggested partial antigen-specific deletion.

TCRdb's copy holds only in-frame clones and misses some; the assay was immunoSEQ multiplex PCR. The sample has roughly 100,000 clones; about 81% are singletons. Per the germline V gene, CDR1 is MGHRA and CDR2 is YSYEKL. The V gene lost 0 bases and the J gene lost 5 bases, with 14 bases spanning the gap. This CDR3 region has 15 residues. The material was CD4+ T cells from blood, obtained before liver transplant. The TCR originated in a human donor who received a liver transplant. The V gene is TRBV4-1, the J gene TRBJ2-7, with D tentatively TRBD1 (5 bases). The CDR3 here is CASSQDFLTGHEQYF. In DNA, the CDR3 is TGCGCCAGCAGCCAAGATTTCCTAACAGGCCACGAGCAGTACTTC.